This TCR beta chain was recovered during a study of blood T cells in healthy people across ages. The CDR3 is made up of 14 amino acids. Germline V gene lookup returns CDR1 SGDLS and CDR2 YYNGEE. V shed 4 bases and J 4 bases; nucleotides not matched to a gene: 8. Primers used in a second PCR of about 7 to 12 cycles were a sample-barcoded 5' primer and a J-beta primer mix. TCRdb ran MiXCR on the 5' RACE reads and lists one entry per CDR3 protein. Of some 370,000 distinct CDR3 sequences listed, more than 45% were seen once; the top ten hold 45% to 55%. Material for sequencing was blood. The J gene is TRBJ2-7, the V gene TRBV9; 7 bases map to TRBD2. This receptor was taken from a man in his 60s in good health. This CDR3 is CASSPTSVGYEQYF. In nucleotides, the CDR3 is TGTGCCAGCAGCCCCACTAGCGTTGGGTACGAGCAGTACTTC.